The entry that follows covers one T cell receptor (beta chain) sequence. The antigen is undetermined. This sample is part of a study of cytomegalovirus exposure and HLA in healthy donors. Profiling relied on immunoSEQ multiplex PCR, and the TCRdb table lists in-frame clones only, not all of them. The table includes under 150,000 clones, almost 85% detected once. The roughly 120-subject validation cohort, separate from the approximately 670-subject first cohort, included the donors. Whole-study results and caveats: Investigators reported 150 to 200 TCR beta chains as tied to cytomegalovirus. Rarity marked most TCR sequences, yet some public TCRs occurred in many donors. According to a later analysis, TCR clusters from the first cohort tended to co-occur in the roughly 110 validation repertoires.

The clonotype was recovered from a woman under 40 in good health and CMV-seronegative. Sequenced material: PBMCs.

CDR3 coding DNA: TGCAGCGTTGAGGGGGGGACTAACACAGATACGCAGTATTTT. Its protein product is CSVEGGTNTDTQYF. The chain combines TRBV29-1 with TRBJ2-3; TRBD2 matches at 7 bases. This CDR3 spans 14 amino acids. V lost 3 bases and J lost 2; bases outside the gene matches: 5. Germline-derived CDR1 and CDR2 are SQVTM and ANQGSEA.